This T cell receptor (beta chain) originates from a study of blood T cell repertoires in COVID-19. The wider study: COVID-19 samples collected from the United States, Italy and Spain covered acute and convalescent phases. The analysed material was cDNA or gDNA that came from T cells, B-cell-depleted T cells, or PBMCs.

Authors' analysis steps: Counts of nucleated cells, estimated from reference gene primer amplification, were obtained. TCRdb's table, derived via immunoSEQ multiplex PCR, lists solely in-frame clones and lacks some. The DNA gave D and trimming, while V, J and clone size come from that table. The data hold approximately 79,000 clones, with more than 65% observed a single time. The V gene lost 6 bases and the J gene lost 7 bases, with 12 bases spanning the gap. Germline-derived CDR1 and CDR2 are MNHEY and SVGEGT. This CDR3 has 12 amino acids. The specimen sequenced was peripheral blood. This rearrangement joins TRBV6-2 or TRBV6-3 to TRBJ2-5; possibly TRBD1 for D (6 bases). The sequence came from a woman aged 50 to 65 with acute or convalescent COVID-19. The CDR3 is CASSFKGGTQYF. The CDR3 DNA follows: TGTGCCAGCAGCTTCAAAGGGGGGACCCAGTACTTC.